The 11 T cell receptor beta chains below were found in one sample sequenced in a study of Ad26.COV2.S vaccination and SARS-CoV-2 variants. Treatment described: around 19 received Ad26.COV2.S at low or high dose, single or two shots; five or six received placebo; per-sample allocation not given. Specimen acquisition occurred on day 63 following the initial vaccine or placebo injection. Method: immunoSEQ multiplex PCR; TCRdb's copy keeps in-frame clones and lacks some. Altogether over 400,000 clones are present, less than 95% being singletons, with the ten largest covering more than 3.5%. The sample in question was peripheral blood, obtained in a trial of Ad26.COV2.S vaccine versus placebo. The receptor source for this set is a person aged 18-60 years who received the Ad26.COV2.S COVID-19 vaccine or a placebo.

The rearrangement joins TRBV2 to TRBJ2-3; 7 nucleotides agree with TRBD2. Germline loops: CDR1 SNHLY, CDR2 FYNNEI. There are 14 residues in the CDR3. J lost 5 bases, V lost 3 bases, and 5 bases had no gene match. The CDR3 bases are TGTGCCAGCAGTGACGGGCCTAGCGGAGATACGCAGTATTTT. Protein: CASSDGPSGDTQYF.

This clone was detected once. The chain joins TRBV27 to TRBJ2-2; TRBD2 agrees at 12 bases. The CDR3 runs 15 residues. V was pared by 6 bases and J by 5 bases, with 4 bases of the junction left unmatched. CDR1 MNHEY and CDR2 SMNVEV come from the germline V gene (reference sequence). The CDR3 coding sequence is TGTGCCAGCAGCCGACTAGCGGGAGTGACCGGGGAGCTGTTTTTT. Translation: CASSRLAGVTGELFF.

The genes are TRBV7-9 and TRBJ2-1; 14 bases are shared with TRBD2. CDR3 length equals 19 residues. Trimming removed 0 bases from V and 8 bases from J; junction bases left unmatched: 12. Germline V lookup: CDR1 SEHNR, CDR2 FQNEAQ (reference sequence). This chain's CDR3 is CASSLARSGTSGRVDEQFF. In DNA form, the CDR3 reads TGTGCCAGCAGCTTAGCCCGCTCCGGGACTAGCGGGAGAGTCGATGAGCAGTTCTTC.

The rearrangement joins TRBV7-9 to TRBJ2-7; 11 nucleotides line up with TRBD2. Trimming took 5 bases from V and 4 from J; bases not matched to a gene: 7. The V gene's germline CDR1 is SEHNR and CDR2 FQNEAQ (reference sequence). The CDR3 covers 15 residues. The CDR3, as DNA: TGTGCCAGCAGCCCAGTTGCTAGCGGGAGGTACGAGCAGTACTTC. This gives the protein CASSPVASGRYEQYF. The full variable domain, completed using reference TRBV7-9 and TRBJ2-7, is DTGVSQNPRHKITKRGQNVTFRCDPISEHNRLYWYRQTLGQGPEFLTYFQNEAQLEKSRLLSDRFSAERPKGSFSTLEIQRTEQGDSAMYLCASSPVASGRYEQYFGPGTRLTVT.

The chain combines TRBV9 with TRBJ2-2; 7 bases are shared with TRBD2. The germline gives CDR1 SGDLS, CDR2 YYNGEE. The CDR3 has 17 residues. Trimming cost V 1 base and J 0 bases; bases outside gene matches: 6. CDR3 coding DNA: TGTGCCAGCAGCGTAAACCCCAGCGGGACGAACACCGGGGAGCTGTTTTTT. As protein: CASSVNPSGTNTGELFF.

CDR3 region: CASSPYQIGGYTF. CDR3 nucleotide sequence: TGTGCCAGCAGCCCGTACCAAATTGGGGGCTACACCTTC. This chain connects TRBV7-9 to TRBJ1-2; D gene unclear. V lost 5 bases and J lost 8, with 15 bases in between. Germline V lookup: CDR1 SEHNR, CDR2 FQNEAQ (reference sequence). The CDR3 extends over 13 amino acids.

V and J are TRBV7-2 and TRBJ2-7; D is undetermined. The CDR3 runs 14 residues. V was pared by 1 base and J by 0 bases, with 7 bases between. Germline-derived CDR1 and CDR2 are SGHTA and FQGNSA. CDR3 sequence (DNA): TGTGCCAGCAGCTTAGGACTCGCCTCCTACGAGCAGTACTTC. Its translation is CASSLGLASYEQYF.

V and J are TRBV14 and TRBJ2-5; 7 bases are a match to TRBD1. Germline CDR1 reads SGHDN; CDR2 reads FVKESK. Losses at the gene ends were 3 bases for V and 5 bases for J; bases not matched to a gene: 12. The CDR3 has 16 amino acids. CDR3 in amino acids: CASSHRTGLLGETQYF. For the CDR3, the DNA is TGTGCCAGCAGCCATCGGACAGGCCTCCTGGGGGAGACCCAGTACTTC.

J is TRBJ2-2 and V is TRBV18; TRBD2 matches at 14 bases. Germline lookup yields CDR1 KGHSH and CDR2 LQKENI. This CDR3 is built from 19 residues. With 0 bases clipped from V and 6 bases from J, the junction kept 9 bases outside the gene matches. The CDR3 is CASSPPTGTSGRGAGELFF. The CDR3 DNA reads as TGTGCCAGCTCACCACCGACCGGGACTAGCGGGAGAGGGGCCGGGGAGCTGTTTTTT.

The CDR3 bases are TGCGCCAGCAGTCGGGGGCGCGAAGCTGAAAAACTGTTTTTT. Amino acid sequence: CASSRGREAEKLFF. The chain carries TRBV5-1 and TRBJ1-4; D may be TRBD1 (6 bases). The CDR3 has 14 residues. In germline, CDR1 is SGHRS, CDR2 YFSETQ. V was trimmed by 5 bases and J by 7 bases, leaving 15 bases between them.

The chain joins TRBV9 to TRBJ2-5; 7 bases agree with TRBD2. Looked up from germline, CDR1 is SGDLS and CDR2 is YYNGEE. This CDR3 has 15 amino acids. Trimming cost V 4 bases and J 4 bases; bases outside gene matches: 10. CDR3 region: CASSSDGRALETQYF. For the CDR3, the DNA is TGTGCCAGCAGCTCAGATGGGAGGGCCTTAGAGACCCAGTACTTC.